The TCR beta chain under discussion was sequenced for a study of control samples from healthy donors and cancer patients. The V end lost 3 bases, the J end lost 7 bases, and 13 bases lay between the germline ends. CDR1 is GTSNPN and CDR2 is SVGIG in the germline V gene (reference sequence). The CDR3 sequence is 13 residues long. A single count supports this clone. Sequenced by immunoSEQ multiplex PCR; TCRdb stores in-frame clones only, minus some. The data contain more than 25,000 clones, about 90% of them singletons. The specimen sequenced was formalin-fixed, paraffin-embedded tissue. The gene calls are TRBV30 and TRBJ1-5; the D gene is possibly TRBD1 (5 bases). This clonotype was obtained from a female donor with melanoma. CDR3 sequence: CAWRGPGYQPQHF. CDR3 DNA: TGTGCCTGGAGGGGGCCGGGTTACCAGCCCCAGCATTTT.